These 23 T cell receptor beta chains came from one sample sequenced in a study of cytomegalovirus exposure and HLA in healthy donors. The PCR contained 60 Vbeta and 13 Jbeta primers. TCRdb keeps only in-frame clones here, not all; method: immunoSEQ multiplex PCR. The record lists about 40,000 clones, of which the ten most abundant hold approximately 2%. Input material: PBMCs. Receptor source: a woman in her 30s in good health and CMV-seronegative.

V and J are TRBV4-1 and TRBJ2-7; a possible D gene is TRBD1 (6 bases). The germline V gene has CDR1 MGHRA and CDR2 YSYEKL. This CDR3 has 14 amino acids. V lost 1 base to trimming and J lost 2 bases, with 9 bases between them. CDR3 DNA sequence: TGCGCCAGCAGCCAAGCCCGGACAGCCTACGAGCAGTACTTC. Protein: CASSQARTAYEQYF.

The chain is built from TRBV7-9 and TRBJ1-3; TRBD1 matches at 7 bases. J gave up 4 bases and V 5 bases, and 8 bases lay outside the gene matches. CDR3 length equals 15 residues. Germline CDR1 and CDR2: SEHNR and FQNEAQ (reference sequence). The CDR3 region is CASSAQGREGNTIYF. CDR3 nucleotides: TGTGCCAGCAGCGCACAGGGGCGGGAAGGAAACACCATATATTTT.

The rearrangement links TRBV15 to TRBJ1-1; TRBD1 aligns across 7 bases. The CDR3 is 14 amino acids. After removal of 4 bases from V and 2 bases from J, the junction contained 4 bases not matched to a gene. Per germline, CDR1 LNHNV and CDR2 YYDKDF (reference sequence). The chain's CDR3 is CATSKDRVNTEAFF. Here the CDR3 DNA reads TGTGCCACCAGCAAAGACAGGGTAAACACTGAAGCTTTCTTT.

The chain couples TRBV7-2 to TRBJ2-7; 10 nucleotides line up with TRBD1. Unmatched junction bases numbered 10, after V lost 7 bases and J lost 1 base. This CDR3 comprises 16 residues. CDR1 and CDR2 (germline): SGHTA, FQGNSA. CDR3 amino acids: CASTSGQGFGSYEQYF. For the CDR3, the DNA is TGTGCCAGCACCTCGGGACAGGGGTTTGGGTCCTACGAGCAGTACTTC.

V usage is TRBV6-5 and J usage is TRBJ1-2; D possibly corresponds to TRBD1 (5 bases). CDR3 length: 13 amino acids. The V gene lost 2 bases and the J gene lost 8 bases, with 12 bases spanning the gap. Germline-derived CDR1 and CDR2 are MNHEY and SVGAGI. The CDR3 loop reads CASSYDGGWGYTF. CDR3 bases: TGTGCCAGCAGTTACGACGGGGGATGGGGCTACACCTTC.

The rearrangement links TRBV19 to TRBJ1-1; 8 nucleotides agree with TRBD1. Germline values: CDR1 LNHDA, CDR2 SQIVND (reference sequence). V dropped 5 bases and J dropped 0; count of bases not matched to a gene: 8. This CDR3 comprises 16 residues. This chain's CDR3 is CASSSSGGYMNTEAFF. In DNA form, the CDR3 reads TGTGCCAGTAGTTCCTCAGGGGGCTATATGAACACTGAAGCTTTCTTT.

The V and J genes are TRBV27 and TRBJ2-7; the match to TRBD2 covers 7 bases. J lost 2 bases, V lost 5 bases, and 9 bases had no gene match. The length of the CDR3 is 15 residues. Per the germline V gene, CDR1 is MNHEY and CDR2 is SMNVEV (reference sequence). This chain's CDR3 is CASSRERGPPYEQYF. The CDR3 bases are TGTGCCAGCAGTCGGGAGCGGGGTCCACCCTACGAGCAGTACTTC.

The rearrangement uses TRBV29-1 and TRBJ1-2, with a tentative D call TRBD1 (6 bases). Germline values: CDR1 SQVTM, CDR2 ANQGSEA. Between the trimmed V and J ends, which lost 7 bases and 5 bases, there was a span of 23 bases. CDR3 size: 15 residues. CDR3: CSAGSSGQITYGYTF. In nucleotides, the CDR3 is TGCAGCGCGGGGTCATCGGGACAAATTACTTATGGCTACACCTTC.

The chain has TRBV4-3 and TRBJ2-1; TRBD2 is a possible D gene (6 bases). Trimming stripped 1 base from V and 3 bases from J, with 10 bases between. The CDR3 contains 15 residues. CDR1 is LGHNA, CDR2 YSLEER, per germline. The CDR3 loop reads CASSQAVGGYNEQFF. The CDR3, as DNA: TGCGCCAGCAGCCAAGCAGTCGGGGGCTACAATGAGCAGTTCTTC.

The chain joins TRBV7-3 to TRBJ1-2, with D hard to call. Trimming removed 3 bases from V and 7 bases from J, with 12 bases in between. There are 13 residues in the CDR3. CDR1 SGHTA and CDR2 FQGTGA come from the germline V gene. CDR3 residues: CASSFEGRGGYTF. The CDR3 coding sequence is TGTGCCAGCAGCTTTGAGGGCCGAGGTGGCTACACCTTC.

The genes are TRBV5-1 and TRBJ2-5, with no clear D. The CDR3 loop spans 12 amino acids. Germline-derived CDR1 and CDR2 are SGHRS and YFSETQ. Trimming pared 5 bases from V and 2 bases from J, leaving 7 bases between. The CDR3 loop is CASRKQQETQYF. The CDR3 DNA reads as TGCGCCAGCAGAAAGCAACAAGAGACCCAGTACTTC.

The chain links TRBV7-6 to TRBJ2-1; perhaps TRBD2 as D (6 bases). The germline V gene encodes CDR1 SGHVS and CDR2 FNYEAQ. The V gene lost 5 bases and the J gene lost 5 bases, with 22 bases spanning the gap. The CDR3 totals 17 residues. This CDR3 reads CASSVGYGGRADNEQFF. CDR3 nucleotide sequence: TGTGCCAGCAGCGTAGGATATGGGGGGAGAGCGGACAATGAGCAGTTCTTC.

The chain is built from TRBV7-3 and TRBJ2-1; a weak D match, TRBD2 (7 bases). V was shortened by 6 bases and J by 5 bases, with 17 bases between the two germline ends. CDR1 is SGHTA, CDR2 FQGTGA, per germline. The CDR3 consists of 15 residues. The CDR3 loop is CASSTMGGLDNEQFF. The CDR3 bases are TGTGCCAGCAGTACCATGGGGGGGCTTGACAATGAGCAGTTCTTC.

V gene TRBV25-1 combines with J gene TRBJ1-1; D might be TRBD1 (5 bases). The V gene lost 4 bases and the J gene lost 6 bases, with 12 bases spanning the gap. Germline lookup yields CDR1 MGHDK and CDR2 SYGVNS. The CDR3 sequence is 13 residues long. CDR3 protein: CASSAMGGSEAFF. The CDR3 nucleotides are TGTGCCAGCAGTGCAATGGGGGGGTCTGAAGCTTTCTTT.

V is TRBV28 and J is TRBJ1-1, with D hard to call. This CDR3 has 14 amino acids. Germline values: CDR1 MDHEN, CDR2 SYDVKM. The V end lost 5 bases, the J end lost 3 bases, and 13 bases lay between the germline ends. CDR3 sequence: CASSRLPGDTEAFF. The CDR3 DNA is TGTGCCAGCAGTCGTCTCCCGGGAGACACTGAAGCTTTCTTT.

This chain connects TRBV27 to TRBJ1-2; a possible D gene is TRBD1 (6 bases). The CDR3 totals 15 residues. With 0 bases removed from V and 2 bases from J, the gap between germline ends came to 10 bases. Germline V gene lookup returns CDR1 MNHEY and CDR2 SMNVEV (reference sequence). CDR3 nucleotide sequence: TGTGCCAGCAGTTTATCGGGGGGGGCGAACTATGGCTACACCTTC. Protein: CASSLSGGANYGYTF.

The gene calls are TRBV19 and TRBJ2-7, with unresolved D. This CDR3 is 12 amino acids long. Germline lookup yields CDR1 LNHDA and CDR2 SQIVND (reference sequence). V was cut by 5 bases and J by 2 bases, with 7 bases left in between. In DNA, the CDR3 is TGTGCCAGTAGTGCAGGCGCCTACGAGCAGTACTTC. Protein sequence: CASSAGAYEQYF.

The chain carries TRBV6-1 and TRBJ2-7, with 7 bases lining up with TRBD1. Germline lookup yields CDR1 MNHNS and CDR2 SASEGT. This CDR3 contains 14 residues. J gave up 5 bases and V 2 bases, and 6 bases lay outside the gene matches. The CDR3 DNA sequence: TGTGCCAGCAGTGAACAGACAGGGCTCGACGAGCAGTACTTC. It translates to CASSEQTGLDEQYF.

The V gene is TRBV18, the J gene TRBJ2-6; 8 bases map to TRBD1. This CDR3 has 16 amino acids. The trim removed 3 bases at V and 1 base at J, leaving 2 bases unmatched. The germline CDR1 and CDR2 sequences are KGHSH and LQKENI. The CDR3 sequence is CASSPTGGSGANVLTF. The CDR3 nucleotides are TGTGCCAGCTCACCCACAGGGGGGTCTGGGGCCAACGTCCTGACTTTC. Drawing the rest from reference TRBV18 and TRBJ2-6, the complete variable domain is NAGVMQNPRHLVRRRGQEARLRCSPMKGHSHVYWYRQLPEEGLKFMVYLQKENIIDESGMPKERFSAEFPKEGPSILRIQQVVRGDSAAYFCASSPTGGSGANVLTFGAGSRLTVL.

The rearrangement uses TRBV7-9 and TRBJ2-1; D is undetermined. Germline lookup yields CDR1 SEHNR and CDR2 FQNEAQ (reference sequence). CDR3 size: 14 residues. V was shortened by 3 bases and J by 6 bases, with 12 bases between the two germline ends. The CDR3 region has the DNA TGTGCCAGCAGCTTCCCGACTTCGGGCAATGAGCAGTTCTTC. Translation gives CASSFPTSGNEQFF.

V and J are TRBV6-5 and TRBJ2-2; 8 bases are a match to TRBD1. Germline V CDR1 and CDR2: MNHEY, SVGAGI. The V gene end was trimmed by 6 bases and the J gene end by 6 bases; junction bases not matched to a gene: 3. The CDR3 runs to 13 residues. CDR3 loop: CASRQQGAGELFF. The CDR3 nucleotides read TGTGCCAGCAGACAACAGGGGGCCGGGGAGCTGTTTTTT.

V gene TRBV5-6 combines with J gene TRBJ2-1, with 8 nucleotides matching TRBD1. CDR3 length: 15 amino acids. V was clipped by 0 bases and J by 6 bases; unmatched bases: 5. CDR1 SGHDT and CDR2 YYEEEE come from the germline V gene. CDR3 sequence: CASSLAAGGSNEQFF. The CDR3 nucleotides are TGTGCCAGCAGCTTGGCGGCAGGGGGCTCCAATGAGCAGTTCTTC.

This chain's CDR3 is CASSEYMNRGRYGYTF. The CDR3 region has the DNA TGTGCCAGCAGTGAATATATGAACAGGGGGCGGTATGGCTACACCTTC. This chain uses TRBV25-1 with TRBJ1-2, with 9 bases matching TRBD1. This CDR3 has 16 residues. The ends lost 0 bases at V and 5 bases at J; junction bases unmatched: 7. Germline V lookup: CDR1 MGHDK, CDR2 SYGVNS.